The 14 T cell receptor beta chains presented below share a single source sample, sequenced in a study of regulatory T cells in long-lasting Graves disease. Arm-PCR of CDR3 regions and iRepertoire HTBI primers were used to build TCR beta libraries. TCRdb ran MiXCR on the multiplex PCR reads and lists one entry per CDR3 protein. The repertoire consists of hundreds of thousands of distinct CDR3 sequences, with about 32% occurring once and the leading ten covering about 40%. Time point defined: persistent/refractory GD, antithyroid drugs over 5 years with positive TRAb. PBMC-derived RNA was used for the TCR library. The sample was peripheral blood mononuclear cells (PBMCs), taken when the disease was refractory, from a patient treated with antithyroid drugs. Receptor source: a female donor with Graves disease.

V gene TRBV24-1 combines with J gene TRBJ1-5; D not certain. This CDR3 has 15 amino acids. V was cut by 3 bases and J by 2 bases, with 10 bases left in between. Per the germline V gene, CDR1 is KGHDR and CDR2 is SFDVKD. CDR3 coding DNA: TGTGCCACCAGTGATGCCAAGAGTGGCAATCAGCCCCAGCATTTT. Protein: CATSDAKSGNQPQHF.

Note on this clonotype: A much larger clone is a single base away; this may be a read error. The CDR3 DNA follows: TGTGCCAGCAGTTTTACCCGGGATGAAAAACTGCTTTTT. This gives the protein CASSFTRDEKLLF. V is TRBV28 and J is TRBJ1-4; no firm D call. The CDR3 consists of 13 residues. Germline V gives CDR1 MDHEN, CDR2 SYDVKM.

The chain combines TRBV15 with TRBJ1-5; the D is unclear. V lost 8 bases and J lost 2, with 10 bases in between. The CDR3 totals 13 residues. Germline CDR1 reads LNHNV; CDR2 reads YYDKDF (reference sequence). The CDR3 DNA reads TGTGCCACCGCTCCGGGCCGCAATCAGCCCCAGCATTTT. Translation gives CATAPGRNQPQHF.

The chain joins TRBV27 to TRBJ1-4; D is unresolved. The CDR3 contains 15 residues. The V end lost 10 bases, the J end lost 8 bases, and 23 bases lay between the germline ends. Germline values: CDR1 MNHEY, CDR2 SMNVEV (reference sequence). The CDR3 sequence: CAISAVDAFDEKLFF. CDR3 bases: TGTGCCATCAGCGCCGTGGACGCCTTCGACGAAAAACTGTTTTTT.

The genes are TRBV6-1 and TRBJ1-5; possibly TRBD1 for D (6 bases). Per the germline V gene, CDR1 is MNHNS and CDR2 is SASEGT. The V gene lost 6 bases and the J gene lost 1 base, with 10 bases spanning the gap. This CDR3 has 14 residues. Here the CDR3 reads CASRIGQSNQPQHF. The CDR3 nucleotides read TGTGCCAGCAGAATTGGACAGAGCAATCAGCCCCAGCATTTT.

This clonotype was found a few times. The chain couples TRBV6-1 to TRBJ2-7, with a possible D match to TRBD1 (5 bases). This CDR3 contains 15 residues. Trimming removed 2 bases from V and 2 bases from J, with 13 bases in between. CDR1 and CDR2 from the germline V gene are MNHNS and SASEGT. CDR3 DNA: TGTGCCAGCAGTGAAACAAGGGGCCCCGCCTACGAGCAGTACTTC. Its protein product is CASSETRGPAYEQYF.

The chain carries TRBV12-3 or TRBV12-4 and TRBJ1-4, with 9 nucleotides matching TRBD1. There are 16 residues in the CDR3. Trimming took 7 bases from V and 5 from J; bases not matched to a gene: 11. The CDR3 DNA follows: TGTGCCAGCAAATACCAACCGGGACAGGGAAATGAAAAACTGTTTTTT. The encoded protein is CASKYQPGQGNEKLFF.

This chain joins TRBV12-3 or TRBV12-4 and TRBJ1-2; D may be TRBD1 (5 bases). The CDR3 is 13 amino acids. The ends were cut back, 7 bases at V and 4 bases at J, with 13 bases in the middle. The CDR3 DNA reads TGTGCCAGCAATCAAGGGGTCGCCTATGGCTACACCTTC. Translating it yields CASNQGVAYGYTF.

This clonotype was observed a handful of times. V is TRBV6-5 and J is TRBJ2-7, with 7 bases aligning to TRBD2. This CDR3 is 16 amino acids long. Germline V CDR1 and CDR2: MNHEY, SVGAGI. The trim removed 0 bases at V and 5 bases at J, leaving 10 bases unmatched. The CDR3 DNA reads TGTGCCAGCAGTTACTCTATGGGCGGGAGAATCCACGAGCAGTACTTC. This sequence encodes CASSYSMGGRIHEQYF.

As concerns this clonotype: A much larger clone is a single base away; this may be a read error. The chain couples TRBV27 to TRBJ1-6; possibly TRBD1 for D (5 bases). In germline, CDR1 is MNHEY, CDR2 SMNVEV (reference sequence). There are 14 residues in the CDR3. CDR3 DNA: TGTGCCAGCGGTTTCCAGGGAGGTAATTCACCCCTCCACTTT. Translating it yields CASGFQGGNSPLHF.

The V call is TRBV29-1, the J call TRBJ1-1; 8 positions agree with TRBD1. Trimming took 2 bases from V and 2 from J; bases not matched to a gene: 13. CDR3 length equals 17 residues. CDR1 and CDR2 from the germline V gene are SQVTM and ANQGSEA. DNA of the CDR3: TGCAGCGTTGAATCAAGGGGACAGGAAAGGGGAAACACTGAAGCTTTCTTT. It specifies CSVESRGQERGNTEAFF.

This clonotype was picked up many times. The chain recombines TRBV12-3 or TRBV12-4 with TRBJ1-5; TRBD1 agrees at 10 bases. The length of the CDR3 is 14 residues. After removal of 6 bases from V and 7 bases from J, the junction contained 6 bases not matched to a gene. CDR3 DNA: TGTGCCAGCAGACGGGACAGGGGAGAACAGCCCCAGCATTTT. It is translated as CASRRDRGEQPQHF.

The chain employs TRBV30 and TRBJ2-7; TRBD1 agrees at 11 bases. J gave up 2 bases and V 1 base, and 4 bases lay outside the gene matches. CDR3 length: 15 amino acids. CDR1 and CDR2 (germline): GTSNPN, SVGIG (reference sequence). The CDR3 sequence is CAWSAPGQGAYEQYF. CDR3 in DNA: TGTGCCTGGAGTGCCCCGGGACAGGGGGCCTACGAGCAGTACTTC.

This clonotype was seen many times. The rearrangement uses TRBV6-1 and TRBJ2-5; tentative D call: TRBD1 (6 bases). There are 15 residues in the CDR3. Germline-derived CDR1 and CDR2 are MNHNS and SASEGT. Deletions cut 6 bases from V and 5 bases from J, with 19 bases between. The CDR3 DNA sequence: TGTGCCAGCAGACAACCACAGGGAAGAGGGGAGACCCAGTACTTC. This gives the protein CASRQPQGRGETQYF.